The clone carrying this T cell receptor (beta chain) was observed at least ten times. As yet, its antigen is unknown. Arm-PCR with iRepertoire HTBI primers amplified the CDR3 regions for these TCR beta libraries. TCRdb re-derived calls from the multiplex PCR reads in MiXCR, one entry per CDR3 protein. The sample carries 320,000 or so distinct CDR3 sequences, under 20% recorded once. This entry belongs to a study of regulatory T cells in long-lasting Graves disease. Germline CDR1 and CDR2: DFQATT and SNEGSKA (reference sequence). V was clipped by 5 bases and J by 2 bases; unmatched bases: 6. The CDR3 runs 15 residues. Time point indicated: newly diagnosed GD, antithyroid drugs for less than 3 months. PBMC-derived RNA was used for the TCR library. Study-wide results and limits: Persistent Graves' disease cases displayed lower TCR diversity than newly diagnosed ones. Repertoires from persistent disease leaned toward TRBV28, TRBJ1-2 and TRBJ2-5.

The sequence was collected from a female donor with Graves disease. The V and J genes are TRBV20-1 and TRBJ2-3; 11 nucleotides align to TRBD2. The sample consisted of peripheral blood mononuclear cells (PBMCs), taken at new diagnosis, from a patient treated with antithyroid drugs. The chain's CDR3 is CSAERLAGNTDTQYF. In DNA, the CDR3 is TGCAGTGCTGAGAGACTAGCGGGGAACACAGATACGCAGTATTTT.